A single sample is the source of the 2 T cell receptor beta chains below, sequenced in a study of OX40 agonist ivuxolimab in advanced cancers. Libraries were prepared by immunoSEQ multiplex PCR; TCRdb keeps only in-frame clonotypes and omits some of them. The data contain around 140,000 clones, 85% to 95% of them seen just once; the ten biggest clones take up roughly 1%. The specimen was CD4+ or CD8+ T cells sorted from blood, collected in a trial of the OX40 agonist ivuxolimab. The origin of the receptors is an adult with an advanced solid tumor such as melanoma, head and neck, liver or kidney cancer.

The chain employs TRBV5-6 and TRBJ1-2; D not certain. From germline, CDR1 is SGHDT and CDR2 YYEEEE. V was trimmed by 6 bases and J by 1 base, leaving 7 bases between them. This CDR3 spans 12 amino acids. CDR3 nucleotides: TGTGCCAGCAATGAATTTAACTATGGCTACACCTTC. Translated, it gives CASNEFNYGYTF.

The chain carries TRBV6-6 and TRBJ2-2; D perhaps matches TRBD2 (5 bases). This CDR3 is built from 14 residues. Looked up from germline, CDR1 is MNHNY and CDR2 is SVGAGI (reference sequence). V lost 6 bases, J lost 6 bases, and 14 bases lay in between. CDR3 sequence reads: CASRPTSLPGELFF. The CDR3 DNA reads as TGTGCCAGCAGGCCAACTAGTTTGCCCGGGGAGCTGTTTTTT.